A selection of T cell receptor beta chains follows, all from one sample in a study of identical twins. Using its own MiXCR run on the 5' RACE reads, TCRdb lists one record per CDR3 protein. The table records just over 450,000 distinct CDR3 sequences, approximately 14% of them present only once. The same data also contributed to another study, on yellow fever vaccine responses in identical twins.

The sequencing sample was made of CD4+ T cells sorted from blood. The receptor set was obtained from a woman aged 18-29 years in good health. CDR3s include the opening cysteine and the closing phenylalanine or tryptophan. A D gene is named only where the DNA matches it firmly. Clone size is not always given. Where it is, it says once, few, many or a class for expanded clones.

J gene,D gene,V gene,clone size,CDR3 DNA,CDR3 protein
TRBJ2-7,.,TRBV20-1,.,TGCAGTGCTTACGGGGACGCCTACGAGCAGTACTTC,CSAYGDAYEQYF
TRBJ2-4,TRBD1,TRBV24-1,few,TGTGCCACCAGTGATTTCACAGGGGGCAAAAACATTCAGTACTTC,CATSDFTGGKNIQYF
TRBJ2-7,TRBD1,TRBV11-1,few,TGTGCCAGCAGCTTAGTCGCAACAGGGGCAGCTCCCACAAAGACCTACGAGCAGTACTTC,CASSLVATGAAPTKTYEQYF
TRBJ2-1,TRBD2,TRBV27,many,TGTGCCAGCAGTCCTAGGACTAGCGGGAGTTACAATGAGCAGTTCTTC,CASSPRTSGSYNEQFF
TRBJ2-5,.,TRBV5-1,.,TGCGCCAGCAGCTTGGTAGGGTCAGCAGGGGAGACCCAGTACTTC,CASSLVGSAGETQYF
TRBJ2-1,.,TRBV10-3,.,TGTGCCATCAGTGAGATACAGGGTGAGCAGTTCTTC,CAISEIQGEQFF
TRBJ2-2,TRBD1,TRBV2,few,TGTGCCAGCAGTGCCGGGACAGGGGGGATCGGGGAGCTGTTTTTT,CASSAGTGGIGELFF
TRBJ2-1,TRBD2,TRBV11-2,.,TGTGCCAGCAGCTCCCGCCCGGGAGGGAATGAGCAGTTCTTC,CASSSRPGGNEQFF
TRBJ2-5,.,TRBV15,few,TGTGCCACCAGCAGAGATCGGGGGAGATTTCAGGGGCGGACGGAGACCCAGTACTTC,CATSRDRGRFQGRTETQYF
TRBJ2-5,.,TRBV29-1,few,TGCAGCGTTGATGGGTTGGGCGAGGAGACCCAGTACTTC,CSVDGLGEETQYF
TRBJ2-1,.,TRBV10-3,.,TGTGCCATCAGTGAGTCTACTGGAAGGGGCTCCTACAATGAGCAGTTCTTC,CAISESTGRGSYNEQFF
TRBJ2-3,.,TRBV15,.,TGTGCCACCAGCAGAGATGGCGGGAAAGGCACAGATACGCAGTATTTT,CATSRDGGKGTDTQYF
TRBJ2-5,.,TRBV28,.,TGTGCCAGCAGTTTGCCCCTGACTGACACACAAGAGACCCAGTACTTC,CASSLPLTDTQETQYF
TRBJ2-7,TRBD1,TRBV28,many,TGTGCCAGCAGTTTTCCGGGACAGGGAGCCTACGAGCAGTACTTC,CASSFPGQGAYEQYF
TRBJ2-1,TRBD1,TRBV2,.,TGTACCTGCAGTTTAGAAGTAGGGGGAGGGACAGGGGGCCATGAGCAGTTCTTC,CTCSLEVGGGTGGHEQFF
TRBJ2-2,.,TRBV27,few,TGTGCCAGCAGTCCCCTCCAGCGGAACACCGGGGAGCTGTTTTTT,CASSPLQRNTGELFF
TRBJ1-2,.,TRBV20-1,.,TGCAGTGCTAGAGAGGGTGGCTACACCTTC,CSAREGGYTF
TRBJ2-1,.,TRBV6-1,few,TGTGCCAGCAGTAGATCCCCCTCCTACAATGAGCAGTTCTTC,CASSRSPSYNEQFF
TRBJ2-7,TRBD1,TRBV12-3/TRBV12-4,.,TGTGCCAGCAGTTTTCTAGGGGGCGCCTCCTACGAGCAGTACTTC,CASSFLGGASYEQYF
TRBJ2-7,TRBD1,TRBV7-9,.,TGTGCCAGCAGCCCCGCCCCCGGGACAGGAGAAAGCTCCTACGAGCAGTACTTC,CASSPAPGTGESSYEQYF
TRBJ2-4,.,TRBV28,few,TGTGCCAGCTCGCTCCCTCCGGGGGCCAAAAACATTCAGTACTTC,CASSLPPGAKNIQYF
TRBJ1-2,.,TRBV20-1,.,TGCAGTGCTAGTAGGGGAAGCTATGGCTACACCTTC,CSASRGSYGYTF
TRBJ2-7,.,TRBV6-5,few,TGTGCCAGCAGTTACTCCTCGGGGGCTGCCTACGAGCAGTACTTC,CASSYSSGAAYEQYF
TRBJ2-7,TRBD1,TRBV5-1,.,TGCGCCAGCAGATGGACAGGGGGCTCCTACGAGCAGTACTTC,CASRWTGGSYEQYF
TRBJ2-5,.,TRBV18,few,TGTGCCAGCTCACCAGAACACCCACAAGAGACCCAGTACTTC,CASSPEHPQETQYF
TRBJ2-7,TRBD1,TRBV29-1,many,TGCAGCGTGGCACAGGGACAGGGCTACAACTACGAGCAGTACTTC,CSVAQGQGYNYEQYF
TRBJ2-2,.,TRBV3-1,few,TGTGCCAGCAGCCGCTCGCGGACAGTCACCGGGGAGCTGTTTTTT,CASSRSRTVTGELFF
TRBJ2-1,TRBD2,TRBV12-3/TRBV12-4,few,TGTGCCAGCAGTTTCCGGGACAGGGGGACTAGCGGGAGGGTGAATGAGCAGTTCTTC,CASSFRDRGTSGRVNEQFF
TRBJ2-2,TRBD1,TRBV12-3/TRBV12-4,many,TGTGCCAGCAGACCGGGACAGGGATTCACCGGGGAGCTGTTTTTT,CASRPGQGFTGELFF
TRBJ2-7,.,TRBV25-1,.,TGTGCCAGCACCCCGACAGGCTACGAGCAGTACTTC,CASTPTGYEQYF
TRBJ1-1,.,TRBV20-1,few,TGCAGTGCTAGTAAGACCGGGTATGGCACTGAAGCTTTCTTT,CSASKTGYGTEAFF
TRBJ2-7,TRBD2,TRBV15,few,TGTGCCACCAGTACCGGGAGGGTCGACGAGCAGTACTTC,CATSTGRVDEQYF
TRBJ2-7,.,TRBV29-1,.,TGCAGCGTTGAAGGACTAACAGGATTTTACGAGCAGTACTTC,CSVEGLTGFYEQYF
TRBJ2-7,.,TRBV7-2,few,TGTGCCAGCAGCTTCTCGGACTCCTACGAGCAGTACTTC,CASSFSDSYEQYF
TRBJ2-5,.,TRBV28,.,TGTGCCAGCAGTCCAACAGGGAGGGCGTTGGAGACCCAGTACTTC,CASSPTGRALETQYF
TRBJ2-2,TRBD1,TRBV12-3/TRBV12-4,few,TGTGCCAGCAGGAGGGGGAGACAGGGCCAACACCCGGGCACCGGGGAGCTGTTTTTT,CASRRGRQGQHPGTGELFF
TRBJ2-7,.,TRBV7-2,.,TGTGCCAGCAGCTTAAATGTGATCTACGAGCAGTACTTC,CASSLNVIYEQYF
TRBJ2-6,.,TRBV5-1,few,TGCGCCAGCAGCCCTGAGGTTACGTCCAACGTCCTGACTTTC,CASSPEVTSNVLTF
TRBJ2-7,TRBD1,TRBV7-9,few,TGTGCCAGCAGCCCCAGGACTCAGGGGGCCGGCTACGAGCAGTACTTC,CASSPRTQGAGYEQYF
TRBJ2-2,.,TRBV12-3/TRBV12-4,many,TGTGCCAGCAGTGGCGGGGAGCTGTTTTTT,CASSGGELFF